A single sample is the source of the 15 T cell receptor beta chains below, sequenced in a study of blood T cell repertoires in COVID-19. Assay used: immunoSEQ multiplex PCR; TCRdb lists only in-frame clones, some missing. The sample shows around 86,000 clones, 87% of them seen only once. The source material was peripheral blood. These receptors all stem from a human donor with acute or convalescent COVID-19. The donor label of this sample is uncertain.

This chain uses TRBV12-5 with TRBJ1-5; D ambiguous. Germline-derived CDR1 and CDR2 are LGHNT and FRNRAP. V dropped 7 bases and J dropped 4 bases, with 5 bases sitting between them. This CDR3 region has 11 residues. Written as DNA, the CDR3 is TGTGCTAGTGCCCCAAATCAGCCCCAGCATTTT. Its protein is CASAPNQPQHF.

The chain has TRBV19 and TRBJ2-7, with D perhaps matching TRBD1 (5 bases). V gave up 6 bases and J gave up 4 bases, with 10 bases separating them. Germline lookup yields CDR1 LNHDA and CDR2 SQIVND (reference sequence). The CDR3 is made up of 12 amino acids. CDR3 protein: CASSPQGYEQYF. The CDR3 nucleotides are TGTGCCAGTAGCCCGCAGGGATACGAGCAGTACTTC.

The CDR3 here is CASRGFMNTEAFF. CDR3 coding DNA: TGTGCCTCCCGGGGTTTTATGAACACTGAAGCTTTCTTT. The rearrangement joins TRBV19 to TRBJ1-1; no clear D gene. Germline V gives CDR1 LNHDA, CDR2 SQIVND (reference sequence). V was trimmed by 11 bases and J by 0 bases, leaving 13 bases between them. The CDR3 contains 13 residues.

The chain carries TRBV12-3 or TRBV12-4 and TRBJ1-1, with D uncertain. The CDR3 has 13 amino acids. V dropped 8 bases and J dropped 1 base, with 11 bases sitting between them. CDR3 coding DNA: TGTGCCAGCCGCCAGGAGGGGAACACTGAAGCTTTCTTT. Translating gives CASRQEGNTEAFF.

CDR3 sequence: CASNQQGGGEQFF. The CDR3 DNA follows: TGTGCCAGCAATCAACAGGGGGGCGGTGAGCAGTTCTTC. This sequence joins TRBV12-3 or TRBV12-4 and TRBJ2-1, with 8 bases lining up with TRBD1. V was pared by 7 bases and J by 9 bases, with 8 bases of the junction left unmatched. The CDR3 has 13 residues.

The V call is TRBV18, the J call TRBJ2-3, with 7 bases aligning to TRBD1. Germline CDR1 KGHSH, CDR2 LQKENI. This CDR3 region has 15 residues. The trim removed 3 bases at V and 0 bases at J, leaving 3 bases unmatched. The DNA of the CDR3 is TGTGCCAGCTCACCCCAGGGGGTTAGCACAGATACGCAGTATTTT. Translating it yields CASSPQGVSTDTQYF.

The chain employs TRBV24-1 and TRBJ1-6; perhaps TRBD1 as D (5 bases). This CDR3 contains 18 residues. Trimming left V 3 bases short and J 7 bases short, with 21 bases between. Germline V gene lookup returns CDR1 KGHDR and CDR2 SFDVKD. The CDR3 spells CATSDVPGLIPPNSPLHF. The CDR3 DNA sequence: TGTGCCACCAGTGATGTACCGGGACTCATCCCCCCGAATTCACCCCTCCACTTT.

The rearrangement joins TRBV5-1 to TRBJ2-7, with a weak D call TRBD2 (6 bases). V was clipped by 7 bases and J by 0 bases, with 11 bases between them. The V gene's germline CDR1 is SGHRS and CDR2 YFSETQ. This CDR3 comprises 13 residues. CDR3 DNA sequence: TGCGCCAGCGGGCGGGGCCCCTCCTACGAGCAGTACTTC. Its protein product is CASGRGPSYEQYF. Together with reference TRBV5-1 and TRBJ2-7, the CDR3 gives the full variable domain: KAGVTQTPRYLIKTRGQQVTLSCSPISGHRSVSWYQQTPGQGLQFLFEYFSETQRNKGNFPGRFSGRQFSNSRSEMNVSTLELGDSALYLCASGRGPSYEQYFGPGTRLTVT.

This sequence joins TRBV9 and TRBJ1-4; possibly TRBD1 for D (5 bases). V dropped 4 bases and J dropped 3 bases, with 13 bases sitting between them. Germline assignment: CDR1 SGDLS and CDR2 YYNGEE. CDR3 size: 15 residues. The CDR3 DNA reads TGTGCCAGCAGCCCGGGGGTCTTGTCTAATGAAAAACTGTTTTTT. It translates to CASSPGVLSNEKLFF.

The chain uses TRBV19 and TRBJ2-4; 9 bases map to TRBD2. Germline V gives CDR1 LNHDA, CDR2 SQIVND (reference sequence). Trimming at V came to 4 bases and at J to 6 bases, leaving 4 bases not matched to a gene. The CDR3 runs 14 residues. The CDR3 here is CASSTSGGLNIQYF. For the CDR3, the DNA is TGTGCCAGTAGTACCAGCGGGGGGTTAAACATTCAGTACTTC.

The chain combines TRBV6-5 with TRBJ2-1, with D uncertain. V lost 8 bases and J lost 9, with 17 bases in between. Germline V gene data show CDR1 as MNHEY and CDR2 as SVGAGI. CDR3 length: 13 residues. Written as DNA, the CDR3 is TGTGCCAGCCGAGAACCCACCGTTGGTGAGCAGTTCTTC. This gives the protein CASREPTVGEQFF.

The rearrangement uses TRBV7-9 and TRBJ2-3; 9 bases align to TRBD1. Germline lookup yields CDR1 SEHNR and CDR2 FQNEAQ (reference sequence). J was trimmed by 5 bases and V by 5 bases; bases with no gene match: 2. This CDR3 region has 13 residues. The CDR3 DNA reads as TGTGCCAGCAGCGGGACAGGGCGAGATACGCAGTATTTT. It is translated as CASSGTGRDTQYF.

The rearrangement joins TRBV28 to TRBJ2-5; 7 bases line up with TRBD2. Germline values: CDR1 MDHEN, CDR2 SYDVKM. Losses at the gene ends were 7 bases for V and 3 bases for J; bases not matched to a gene: 11. The CDR3 spans 15 residues. Written as DNA, the CDR3 is TGTGCCAGCAAAGGAGCGGGGCCCGCCGAAGAGACCCAGTACTTC. It yields the protein CASKGAGPAEETQYF.

V and J are TRBV15 and TRBJ2-5, with no clear D. Trimming left V 0 bases short and J 5 bases short, with 4 bases between. This CDR3 has 12 residues. The germline V gene encodes CDR1 LNHNV and CDR2 YYDKDF (reference sequence). CDR3 sequence: CATSRDRETQYF. As DNA, the CDR3 is TGTGCCACCAGCAGAGATCGGGAGACCCAGTACTTC.

The rearrangement uses TRBV6-5 and TRBJ2-7; D ambiguous. The V end was cut by 3 bases, the J end by 4 bases, with 7 bases between. The CDR3 covers 12 residues. Germline CDR1 is MNHEY and CDR2 is SVGAGI. CDR3 in amino acids: CASSYSPYEQYF. CDR3 sequence (DNA): TGTGCCAGCAGTTATAGCCCGTACGAGCAGTACTTC.